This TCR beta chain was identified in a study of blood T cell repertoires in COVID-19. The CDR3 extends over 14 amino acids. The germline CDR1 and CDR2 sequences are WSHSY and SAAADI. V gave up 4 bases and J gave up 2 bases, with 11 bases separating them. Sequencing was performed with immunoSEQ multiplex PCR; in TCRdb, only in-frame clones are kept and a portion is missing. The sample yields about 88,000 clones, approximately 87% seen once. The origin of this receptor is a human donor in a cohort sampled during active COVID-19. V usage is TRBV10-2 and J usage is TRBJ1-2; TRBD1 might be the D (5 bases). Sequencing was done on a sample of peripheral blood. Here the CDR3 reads CASSVAGHNYGYTF. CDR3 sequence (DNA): TGCGCCAGCAGTGTAGCAGGGCACAACTATGGCTACACCTTC.